Shown below are 18 T cell receptor beta chains from a single sample sequenced in a study of blood T cell repertoires in COVID-19. Here immunoSEQ multiplex PCR was the method, and the copy in TCRdb shows in-frame clones only, minus some. The sample carries roughly 250,000 clones, 82% recorded once. Specimen: peripheral blood. These TCRs come from a woman between 65 and 79 years old with acute or convalescent COVID-19.

The CDR3 here is CASSEAGGAENQPQHF. CDR3 DNA sequence: TGTGCCAGCAGTGAAGCGGGGGGGGCTGAAAATCAGCCCCAGCATTTT. This rearrangement joins TRBV6-1 to TRBJ1-5; D may be TRBD1 (6 bases). Germline CDR1 and CDR2: MNHNS and SASEGT. V lost 0 bases and J 4 bases, leaving 13 bases between the germline ends. The CDR3 is 16 residues long.

The rearrangement links TRBV5-6 to TRBJ1-2; 8 nucleotides match TRBD1. Losses at the gene ends were 1 base for V and 7 bases for J; bases not matched to a gene: 6. CDR1 and CDR2 (germline): SGHDT, YYEEEE. The CDR3 has 14 residues. In nucleotides, the CDR3 is TGTGCCAGCAGCTTGCTGGACAGGGACCGTGGCTACACCTTC. Translation: CASSLLDRDRGYTF.

The rearrangement joins TRBV3-1 (or the pseudogene TRBV3-2) to TRBJ1-5; the D is unclear. The CDR3 totals 15 residues. Germline V gene sequence: CDR1 LGHDT, CDR2 YNNKEL (reference sequence). V was pared by 1 base and J by 6 bases, with 13 bases between. As DNA, the CDR3 is TGTGCCAGCAGCCAAGCGGCAGGAGGGAGTCAGCCCCAGCATTTT. Amino acids: CASSQAAGGSQPQHF.

The V and J genes are TRBV5-1 and TRBJ2-3, with D perhaps matching TRBD1 (6 bases). Germline CDR1 and CDR2: SGHRS and YFSETQ. CDR3 length: 16 residues. The V end lost 0 bases, the J end lost 3 bases, and 14 bases lay between the germline ends. The CDR3 is CASSLEPTGGTDTQYF. The CDR3 DNA sequence: TGCGCCAGCAGCTTGGAACCGACAGGTGGAACAGATACGCAGTATTTT.

This clone was picked up a small number of times. CDR3 nucleotides: TGCGCCAGCAGCTTGGCAGTCTCCGCGGGCACAGATACGCAGTATTTT. This gives the protein CASSLAVSAGTDTQYF. V and J are TRBV5-1 and TRBJ2-3; D remains ambiguous. This CDR3 spans 16 amino acids. V lost 0 bases and J lost 1, with 12 bases in between. Germline-derived CDR1 and CDR2 are SGHRS and YFSETQ.

The rearrangement joins TRBV5-4 to TRBJ2-1; TRBD2 might be the D (5 bases). Trimming took 4 bases from V and 0 from J, leaving 11 bases between them. The germline V gene has CDR1 SGHNT and CDR2 YYREEE (reference sequence). The CDR3 is made up of 15 amino acids. The CDR3 bases are TGTGCCAGCAGCCGAGCTAGCTCCTCCTACAATGAGCAGTTCTTC. Translation: CASSRASSSYNEQFF.

This chain joins TRBV9 and TRBJ2-3; maybe TRBD2 (7 bases). Per the germline V gene, CDR1 is SGDLS and CDR2 is YYNGEE. Trimming removed 0 bases at V and 2 bases at J, with 13 bases between. The CDR3 has 16 residues. This CDR3 is CASSVDGGGTTDTQYF. CDR3 bases: TGTGCCAGCAGCGTAGATGGCGGGGGCACCACAGATACGCAGTATTTT.

The rearrangement links TRBV15 to TRBJ1-2; no definite D call. This CDR3 region has 12 residues. CDR1 is LNHNV, CDR2 YYDKDF, per germline (reference sequence). V lost 2 bases to trimming and J lost 3 bases, with 4 bases between them. CDR3 nucleotides: TGTGCCACCAGCAGACAGGACTATGGCTACACCTTC. Translating it yields CATSRQDYGYTF.

The chain joins TRBV2 to TRBJ2-2; D possibly corresponds to TRBD2 (6 bases). CDR3 length: 12 amino acids. Germline V gene lookup returns CDR1 SNHLY and CDR2 FYNNEI. V lost 11 bases, J lost 1 base, and 8 bases lay in between. The CDR3 nucleotides are TGTGCCGGGACTCTGAACACCGGGGAGCTGTTTTTT. It yields the protein CAGTLNTGELFF.

The rearrangement links TRBV5-1 to TRBJ1-1, with TRBD1 as a possible D gene (5 bases). Trimming shortened V by 2 bases and J by 0 bases, and 8 bases separated the two germline ends. This CDR3 spans 14 amino acids. CDR1 and CDR2 (germline): SGHRS, YFSETQ. CDR3 nucleotides: TGCGCCAGCAGCTTACAGGTCATGAACACTGAAGCTTTCTTT. Its translation: CASSLQVMNTEAFF.

The CDR3 DNA sequence: TGTGCCAGCAGTCAGGGGGCGGACACTGAAGCTTTCTTT. Amino acids: CASSQGADTEAFF. This sequence joins TRBV11-3 and TRBJ1-1; the match to TRBD1 covers 8 bases. After removal of 6 bases from V and 3 bases from J, the junction contained 3 bases not matched to a gene. The CDR3 has 13 amino acids. Germline-derived CDR1 and CDR2 are SGHNT and YENEEA.

The CDR3 sequence: CASSHGAPGNTEAFF. The CDR3 bases are TGTGCCAGCAGCCACGGAGCCCCCGGGAACACTGAAGCTTTCTTT. The V and J genes are TRBV7-2 and TRBJ1-1, with D hard to call. V was cut by 5 bases and J by 1 base, with 14 bases left in between. Germline-derived CDR1 and CDR2 are SGHTA and FQGNSA. The CDR3 extends over 15 amino acids.

The V and J genes are TRBV6-2 or TRBV6-3 and TRBJ1-1; no reliable D call. Trimming cost V 5 bases and J 2 bases, with 12 bases left between them. In germline, CDR1 is MNHEY, CDR2 SVGEGT. CDR3 length: 14 amino acids. The CDR3 DNA is TGTGCCAGCAGTCTGGCATATTTCAACACTGAAGCTTTCTTT. Translation: CASSLAYFNTEAFF.

The rearrangement joins TRBV19 to TRBJ1-4; D gene ambiguous. Germline values: CDR1 LNHDA, CDR2 SQIVND (reference sequence). Trimming left V 7 bases short and J 7 bases short, with 16 bases between. This CDR3 region has 14 residues. The CDR3 nucleotides are TGTGCCAGTAAGCCAGGAGGGATCGGTGAAAAACTGTTTTTT. Its translation is CASKPGGIGEKLFF.

The chain couples TRBV7-2 to TRBJ1-5; a possible D gene is TRBD1 (5 bases). The length of the CDR3 is 14 residues. V was trimmed by 1 base and J by 4 bases, leaving 8 bases between them. Germline V gene lookup returns CDR1 SGHTA and CDR2 FQGNSA. CDR3 residues: CASSLDRSNQPQHF. CDR3 coding DNA: TGTGCCAGCAGCTTAGACAGGTCTAATCAGCCCCAGCATTTT.

V usage is TRBV5-1 and J usage is TRBJ1-1; D possibly corresponds to TRBD1 (5 bases). Germline-derived CDR1 and CDR2 are SGHRS and YFSETQ. The CDR3 runs to 16 residues. Trimming shortened V by 3 bases and J by 4 bases, and 19 bases separated the two germline ends. CDR3 protein: CASSWGFAGVSTEAFF. The CDR3 DNA reads as TGCGCCAGCAGCTGGGGCTTCGCGGGAGTGAGCACTGAAGCTTTCTTT.

This clone occurred once. The gene calls are TRBV2 and TRBJ2-7; 7 nucleotides match TRBD1. This CDR3 contains 15 residues. Germline V gene sequence: CDR1 SNHLY, CDR2 FYNNEI. V lost 8 bases and J lost 3; bases outside the gene matches: 13. The CDR3 nucleotides are TGTGCCAGCCAAGCACGACAGGGCCGATACTACGAGCAGTACTTC. This sequence encodes CASQARQGRYYEQYF.

The rearrangement joins TRBV2 to TRBJ1-4, with 7 positions matching TRBD1. The CDR3 is made up of 13 amino acids. Germline V gene data show CDR1 as SNHLY and CDR2 as FYNNEI. With V trimmed by 2 bases and J by 13 bases, 7 bases remained unmatched. DNA for the CDR3: TGTGCCAGCAGTGAACTAAATAACAGGGGACTGTTTTTT. Its protein is CASSELNNRGLFF.